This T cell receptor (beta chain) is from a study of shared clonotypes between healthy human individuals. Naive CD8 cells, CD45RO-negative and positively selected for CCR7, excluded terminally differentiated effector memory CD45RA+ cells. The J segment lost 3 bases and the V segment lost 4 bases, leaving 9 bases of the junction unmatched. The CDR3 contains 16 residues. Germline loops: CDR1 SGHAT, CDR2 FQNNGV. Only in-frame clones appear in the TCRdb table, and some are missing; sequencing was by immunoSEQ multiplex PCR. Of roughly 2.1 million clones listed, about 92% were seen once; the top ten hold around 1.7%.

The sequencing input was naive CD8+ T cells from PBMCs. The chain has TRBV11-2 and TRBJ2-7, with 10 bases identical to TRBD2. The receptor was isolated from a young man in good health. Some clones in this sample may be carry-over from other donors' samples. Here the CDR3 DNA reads TGTGCCAGCAGCTCCAGACTAAGCGGGAGGGGCTACGAGCAGTACTTC. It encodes CASSSRLSGRGYEQYF.